The T cell receptor beta chain described here comes from a study of control samples from healthy donors and cancer patients. Germline CDR1 reads SGHVS; CDR2 reads FQNEAQ. V lost 2 bases and J 8 bases, leaving 21 bases between the germline ends. CDR3 size: 16 residues. Sequenced by immunoSEQ multiplex PCR; TCRdb stores in-frame clones only, minus some. Recorded for this sample: about 200,000 clones. Sequenced material: blood. The chain carries TRBV7-8 and TRBJ1-1; the D gene is possibly TRBD1 (5 bases). This TCR was sampled from a woman under 40 in good health. CDR3: CASSLIIMGPSSEAFF. The CDR3 coding sequence is TGTGCCAGCAGCTTAATAATCATGGGACCTTCTTCCGAAGCTTTCTTT.